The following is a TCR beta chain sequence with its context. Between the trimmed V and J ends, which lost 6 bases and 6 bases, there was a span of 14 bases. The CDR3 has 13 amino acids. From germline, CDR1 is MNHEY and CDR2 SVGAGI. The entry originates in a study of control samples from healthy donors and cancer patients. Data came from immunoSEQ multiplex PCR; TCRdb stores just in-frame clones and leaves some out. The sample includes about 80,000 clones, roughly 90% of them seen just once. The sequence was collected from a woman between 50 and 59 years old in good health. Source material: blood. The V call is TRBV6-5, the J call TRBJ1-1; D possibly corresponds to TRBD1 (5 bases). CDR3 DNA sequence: TGTGCCAGCAGACCGACAGCAAGGGCTGAAGCTTTCTTT. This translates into CASRPTARAEAFF.